The rows below give T cell receptor beta chains drawn from one sample of a study of blood T cell repertoires in COVID-19. Measured with immunoSEQ multiplex PCR; TCRdb has only the in-frame clones, and not every one. The sample holds some 200,000 clones; roughly 75% are singletons and the top ten take approximately 7.2%. Sample: peripheral blood. These receptors all stem from a woman aged 70 to 79 with acute or convalescent COVID-19. Both conserved end residues are part of each CDR3. Fields, in order: D gene, CDR3 length, clone size, J gene, V gene, CDR3 DNA, CDR3 protein. D genes are given only for firm matches. Expanded clones are given a class, and other clones once, few, many or no size at all.

TRBD1 15 . TRBJ1-5 TRBV30 TGTGCCTGGAGTGCCGGGACAGTTAGCAATCAGCCCCAGCATTTT CAWSAGTVSNQPQHF
. 12 . TRBJ1-1 TRBV6-6 TGTGCCAGCAGTTGGACACGATCTGAAGCTTTCTTT CASSWTRSEAFF
. 13 few TRBJ1-2 TRBV18 TGTGCCAGCTCATCATTAGGAGACTATGGCTACACCTTC CASSSLGDYGYTF
. 14 . TRBJ2-7 TRBV3-1/TRBV3-2 TGTGCCAGCAGCCAAGGGGCATTAATCGGCGAGCAGTACTTC CASSQGALIGEQYF
TRBD1 14 many TRBJ1-4 TRBV5-1 TGCGCCAGCAGGACCGGGACAGGATACGAAAAACTGTTTTTT CASRTGTGYEKLFF
. 15 . TRBJ1-1 TRBV2 TGTGCCAGCAGTGAACCCCGACAGACAAACACTGAAGCTTTCTTT CASSEPRQTNTEAFF
TRBD1 11 . TRBJ1-4 TRBV29-1 TGCAGCGCCGGGACAGGAGAAAAACTGTTTTTT CSAGTGEKLFF
. 15 . TRBJ1-3 TRBV4-1 TGCGCCAGCAGCCAAGATCGAGGGACTGGAAACACCATATATTTT CASSQDRGTGNTIYF
. 13 . TRBJ1-1 TRBV15 TGTGCCACCAGCCGGGGACTTTTTCCTGAAGCTTTCTTT CATSRGLFPEAFF
. 15 . TRBJ1-6 TRBV6-1 TGTGCCAGCAGTGAACAGGGCTCCTATAATTCACCCCTCCACTTT CASSEQGSYNSPLHF
. 16 . TRBJ1-2 TRBV30 TGTGCCTGGAGTGTAGGGTTTTCCAGGGTTAACTATGGCTACACCTTC CAWSVGFSRVNYGYTF
TRBD1 13 few TRBJ1-6 TRBV30 TGTGCCTGGAGCGCCGGGACAGGCCGACCCCTCCACTTT CAWSAGTGRPLHF
TRBD1 15 . TRBJ1-2 TRBV5-1 TGCGCCAGCAGCTCACTCCAGGGGGCCGGATATGGCTACACCTTC CASSSLQGAGYGYTF
. 14 . TRBJ2-5 TRBV19 TGTGCCAGTAGTATCGGGGTCGGGGGAGAGACCCAGTACTTC CASSIGVGGETQYF
. 13 . TRBJ2-3 TRBV3-1/TRBV3-2 TGTGCCAGCAGCCCAATGAGAACAGATACGCAGTATTTT CASSPMRTDTQYF
TRBD1 15 . TRBJ1-5 TRBV24-1 TGTGCCACCAGTGATGGCAGGGGGCGAGATCAGCCCCAGCATTTT CATSDGRGRDQPQHF
. 16 . TRBJ2-3 TRBV6-6 TGTGCCAGCAGTTACTCGAGGGCAGAGGATTCAGATACGCAGTATTTT CASSYSRAEDSDTQYF
. 15 . TRBJ2-4 TRBV6-5 TGTGCCAGCAGAGAGGACAGTCTAGCCAAAAACATTCAGTACTTC CASREDSLAKNIQYF
TRBD1 14 . TRBJ1-2 TRBV7-2 TGTGCCAGCAGCCCCCAGACAGGGTCCTATGGCTACACCTTC CASSPQTGSYGYTF
. 14 . TRBJ1-1 TRBV6-5 TGTGCCAGCAGTTACTCGAAGGACAGTGGTGAAGCTTTCTTT CASSYSKDSGEAFF
TRBD1 15 once TRBJ1-1 TRBV4-1 TGCGCCAGCAGCCAGGCAACAGGGGCAGGCACTGAAGCTTTCTTT CASSQATGAGTEAFF
TRBD1 16 . TRBJ1-2 TRBV19 TGTGCCAGTAGTATGGGGACAGGGTACTCCTTAAGCGGCTACACCTTC CASSMGTGYSLSGYTF
. 13 . TRBJ1-1 TRBV20-1 TGCAGTGCTAGTAGCAGCAGGGACACTGAAGCTTTCTTT CSASSSRDTEAFF
. 12 . TRBJ2-7 TRBV30 TGTGCCTGGAGTGTATCCGGCTACGAGCAGTACTTC CAWSVSGYEQYF
TRBD1 15 . TRBJ1-6 TRBV5-1 TGCGCCAGCAGCTCCCAGGACAGGGCTAATTCACCCCTCCACTTT CASSSQDRANSPLHF
TRBD2 11 . TRBJ2-2 TRBV30 TGTGCCCGGGGGGACACCGGGGAGCTGTTTTTT CARGDTGELFF
TRBD1 16 . TRBJ1-5 TRBV9 TGTGCCAGCAGCGAGAGGCGGGGACAGTTCAATCAGCCCCAGCATTTT CASSERRGQFNQPQHF
. 16 . TRBJ1-1 TRBV6-2/TRBV6-3 TGTGCCAGCAGTTATGGGCGGACAATAAAATCCGCTGAAGCTTTCTTT CASSYGRTIKSAEAFF
TRBD2 15 . TRBJ2-1 TRBV20-1 TGCAGTGCTAGTGGGGGACTAGGGAATTCAGATGAGCAGTTCTTC CSASGGLGNSDEQFF
TRBD1 17 . TRBJ1-5 TRBV6-1 TGTGCCAGCAGTGCCCCGGGAGGGGGCATGAGCAATCAGCCCCAGCATTTT CASSAPGGGMSNQPQHF
TRBD1 14 . TRBJ1-2 TRBV7-9 TGTGCCAGCAGCGGGCGACAGGGCCACTATGGCTACACCTTC CASSGRQGHYGYTF
TRBD2 15 . TRBJ2-1 TRBV10-3 TGTGCCATCAGTCCCACTAGCGGGGTTAACAATGAGCAGTTCTTC CAISPTSGVNNEQFF
. 18 . TRBJ2-3 TRBV6-2/TRBV6-3 TGTGCCAGCAGCGAGGATGACCGGACTACCAGCCCCACAGATACGCAGTATTTT CASSEDDRTTSPTDTQYF
TRBD2 15 . TRBJ2-3 TRBV7-2 TGTGCCAGCAGCTTAGGGGGACTAGGCGATTTTACGCAGTATTTT CASSLGGLGDFTQYF
. 13 . TRBJ2-3 TRBV29-1 TGCAGCGTTGGAAAAGCGGATACAGATACGCAGTATTTT CSVGKADTDTQYF
. 15 few TRBJ2-1 TRBV29-1 TGCAGCGTTCGCCAGGGGAGAGGGGTCTACAATGAGCAGTTCTTC CSVRQGRGVYNEQFF
TRBD1 15 . TRBJ1-2 TRBV5-6 TGTGCCAGCAGACAACTCGGGACAGCTATGGTTGGCTACACCTTC CASRQLGTAMVGYTF
. 15 . TRBJ2-1 TRBV3-1/TRBV3-2 TGTGCCAGCAGCCAAGGTGCGGGCTCCTACAATGAGCAGTTCTTC CASSQGAGSYNEQFF
TRBD1 14 . TRBJ1-4 TRBV27 TGTGCCAGCAGTGTGGACAGGGAGGATGAAAAACTGTTTTTT CASSVDREDEKLFF
TRBD2 16 . TRBJ2-3 TRBV7-2 TGTGCCAGCAGCTTAGTGACGGGGGGAGGAGCAGATACGCAGTATTTT CASSLVTGGGADTQYF
TRBD1 15 . TRBJ1-1 TRBV5-1 TGCGCCAGCAGCTTGTTGGGACAGGGAACCACTGAAGCTTTCTTT CASSLLGQGTTEAFF
. 13 . TRBJ1-2 TRBV10-3 TGTGCCATCACCCCTACAGGGTCGCCTGGCTACACCTTC CAITPTGSPGYTF
. 16 few TRBJ2-1 TRBV14 TGTGCCAGCAGCCAGCGAGGTGCAGGGGCGTCGGATGAGCAGTTCTTC CASSQRGAGASDEQFF
. 16 . TRBJ2-2 TRBV9 TGTGCCAGCAGCACTCTACAGGGTGGGAACACCGGGGAGCTGTTTTTT CASSTLQGGNTGELFF
TRBD1 15 . TRBJ1-5 TRBV9 TGTGCCAGCAGCGCAGGGGGGTACGACAATCAGCCCCAGCATTTT CASSAGGYDNQPQHF
. 15 . TRBJ2-7 TRBV6-6 TGTGCCAGCAGTTACGGTAGGGGCTCGACCTACGAGCAGTACTTC CASSYGRGSTYEQYF
. 15 . TRBJ2-2 TRBV14 TGTGCCAGCAGCCAAGTAGGGGGGGCCCCCGGGGAGCTGTTTTTT CASSQVGGAPGELFF
TRBD2 11 . TRBJ2-7 TRBV6-2/TRBV6-3 TGTGCCAGCAGTTACGCGGGAGGGCAGTACTTC CASSYAGGQYF